A single sample is the source of the 30 T cell receptor beta chains below, sequenced in a study of cytomegalovirus exposure and HLA in healthy donors. Amplification used 60 Vbeta primers and 13 Jbeta primers. Profiling relied on immunoSEQ multiplex PCR, and the TCRdb table lists in-frame clones only, not all of them. The sample shows about 98,000 clones, around 80% of them seen only once. Sequencing was carried out using PBMCs. These receptors were taken from a man aged 40-49 years in good health and CMV-seronegative.

The V gene is TRBV27, the J gene TRBJ2-2, with D uncertain. Germline V gene data show CDR1 as MNHEY and CDR2 as SMNVEV (reference sequence). V was shortened by 7 bases and J by 6 bases, with 18 bases between the two germline ends. This CDR3 is 15 amino acids long. This CDR3 reads CASKVGLDQPGELFF. In DNA, the CDR3 is TGTGCCAGCAAGGTGGGTCTAGACCAACCCGGGGAGCTGTTTTTT.

The chain joins TRBV27 to TRBJ2-1; 14 bases agree with TRBD2. Unmatched junction bases numbered 14, after V lost 6 bases and J lost 4 bases. The length of the CDR3 is 19 residues. Germline-derived CDR1 and CDR2 are MNHEY and SMNVEV (reference sequence). The CDR3 nucleotides read TGTGCCAGCAGCCAGGGCCTCGGACTAGCGGGGGGACTATACAATGAGCAGTTCTTC. It translates to CASSQGLGLAGGLYNEQFF.

The V gene is TRBV18, the J gene TRBJ1-1; D ambiguous. The CDR3 extends over 15 amino acids. The V and J ends lost 0 bases and 6 bases respectively, with 14 bases between them. The germline gives CDR1 KGHSH, CDR2 LQKENI. The CDR3 DNA sequence: TGTGCCAGCTCACCACCTATGTTCGGTGAGTCTGAAGCTTTCTTT. Residues: CASSPPMFGESEAFF.

V usage is TRBV25-1 and J usage is TRBJ1-6; D is undetermined. V lost 7 bases, J lost 0 bases, and 10 bases lay in between. The CDR3 is 15 amino acids. Germline assignment: CDR1 MGHDK and CDR2 SYGVNS. This CDR3 reads CASTPDTSYNSPLHF. CDR3 DNA: TGTGCCAGCACTCCCGACACCTCCTATAATTCACCCCTCCACTTT.

The chain employs TRBV21-1 and TRBJ1-1. TRBV21-1 is termed a pseudogene. CDR3 length: 13 amino acids. This CDR3 is CASSKDDCDEAFF. For the CDR3, the DNA is TGTGCCAGCAGCAAAGACGACTGCGATGAAGCTTTCTTT.

This clone was recorded once. The rearrangement joins TRBV15 to TRBJ2-3, with 8 bases matching TRBD2. V lost 0 bases, J lost 2 bases, and 7 bases stayed unmatched. This CDR3 has 17 residues. Per germline, CDR1 LNHNV and CDR2 YYDKDF (reference sequence). In DNA form, the CDR3 reads TGTGCCACCAGCAGAGATTCTGAGCGGGGGATCACAGATACGCAGTATTTT. It translates to CATSRDSERGITDTQYF.

This rearrangement joins TRBV19 to TRBJ1-1, with no clear D. The V end was cut by 6 bases, the J end by 4 bases, with 12 bases between. CDR3 length: 13 amino acids. Per germline, CDR1 LNHDA and CDR2 SQIVND (reference sequence). The CDR3 nucleotides read TGTGCCAGTAGACAGCGCGCGGGCACTGAAGCTTTCTTT. It codes for CASRQRAGTEAFF.

Only a few counts were recorded for this clone. The DNA for the CDR3 is TGCGCCAGCAGCCAACGGTTCGGCGTAAGGGGGGGGAACACTGAAGCTTTCTTT. Protein sequence: CASSQRFGVRGGNTEAFF. The chain is built from TRBV5-1 and TRBJ1-1; possible D gene TRBD1, 6 bases. Trimming removed 4 bases from V and 1 base from J, with 23 bases in between. Germline V gene lookup returns CDR1 SGHRS and CDR2 YFSETQ. The CDR3 totals 18 residues.

The rearrangement uses TRBV2 and TRBJ1-4, with D perhaps TRBD1 (5 bases). V shed 4 bases and J shed 7 bases, with 10 bases lying between them. The CDR3 extends over 13 amino acids. Germline V gene data show CDR1 as SNHLY and CDR2 as FYNNEI. CDR3 residues: CASSGLDSEKLFF. CDR3 bases: TGTGCCAGCAGTGGGCTAGACAGTGAAAAACTGTTTTTT.

This clone was counted between two and nine times. The rearrangement uses TRBV2 and TRBJ1-2, with TRBD1 matching 7 bases. The CDR3 sequence is 13 residues long. V lost 7 bases and J lost 4; bases outside the gene matches: 6. Germline CDR1 reads SNHLY; CDR2 reads FYNNEI. CDR3 loop: CASTQGGGYGYTF. DNA of the CDR3: TGTGCCAGCACCCAAGGGGGCGGCTATGGCTACACCTTC.

This chain links TRBV2 with TRBJ2-1; TRBD2 matches 7 bases. The CDR3 sequence is 15 residues long. J gave up 6 bases and V 6 bases, and 11 bases lay outside the gene matches. Germline assignment: CDR1 SNHLY and CDR2 FYNNEI. The DNA for the CDR3 is TGTGCCAGCAGGACCCGGGGAGGGGTCTCCAATGAGCAGTTCTTC. It translates to CASRTRGGVSNEQFF.

V is TRBV7-9 and J is TRBJ2-5; 9 bases map to TRBD2. Germline V gives CDR1 SEHNR, CDR2 FQNEAQ (reference sequence). This CDR3 has 15 residues. After removal of 7 bases from V and 5 bases from J, the junction contained 11 bases not matched to a gene. The CDR3 reads CASTKKELAGETQYF. Here the CDR3 DNA reads TGTGCCAGCACCAAAAAAGAGCTAGCGGGGGAGACCCAGTACTTC.

The genes are TRBV14 and TRBJ2-1, with 9 bases identical to TRBD1. Germline-derived CDR1 and CDR2 are SGHDN and FVKESK. CDR3 length equals 17 residues. The J segment lost 2 bases and the V segment lost 2 bases, leaving 7 bases of the junction unmatched. CDR3 coding DNA: TGTGCCAGCAGCCAAAAACGGGGACAGGGCGCCTACAATGAGCAGTTCTTC. Protein sequence: CASSQKRGQGAYNEQFF.

The chain combines TRBV19 with TRBJ1-2; D remains unclear. Germline V gene lookup returns CDR1 LNHDA and CDR2 SQIVND (reference sequence). The CDR3 loop spans 12 amino acids. The germline V and J ends were trimmed by 7 bases and 2 bases, with 8 bases remaining between them. CDR3 in DNA: TGTGCCAGTATGGCCGCAAACTATGGCTACACCTTC. This encodes CASMAANYGYTF.

V gene TRBV7-6 combines with J gene TRBJ1-1; D possibly corresponds to TRBD1 (5 bases). V was shortened by 5 bases and J by 3 bases, with 10 bases between the two germline ends. Germline V gives CDR1 SGHVS, CDR2 FNYEAQ. The CDR3 is 13 residues long. DNA of the CDR3: TGTGCCAGCAGCCCAACAGGATACACTGAAGCTTTCTTT. Amino acid sequence: CASSPTGYTEAFF. The full variable domain, with the rest looked up from reference TRBV7-6 and TRBJ1-1, is GAGVSQSPRYKVTKRGQDVALRCDPISGHVSLYWYRQALGQGPEFLTYFNYEAQQDKSGLPNDRFSAERPEGSISTLTIQRTEQRDSAMYRCASSPTGYTEAFFGQGTRLTVV.

This chain links TRBV6-5 with TRBJ2-7; D remains unclear. The germline V and J ends were trimmed by 2 bases and 6 bases, with 5 bases remaining between them. The CDR3 contains 11 residues. CDR1 MNHEY and CDR2 SVGAGI come from the germline V gene. The CDR3 is CASSYQSEQYF. The CDR3 nucleotides read TGTGCCAGCAGTTACCAGTCCGAGCAGTACTTC.

This clone came up a few times. The chain links TRBV6-5 to TRBJ2-7; maybe TRBD2 (6 bases). Deletions cut 0 bases from V and 3 bases from J, with 12 bases between. The CDR3 has 15 amino acids. Germline lookup yields CDR1 MNHEY and CDR2 SVGAGI. DNA of the CDR3: TGTGCCAGCAGTTACTCAGGCAGCGGGCACTACGAGCAGTACTTC. Translating gives CASSYSGSGHYEQYF.

The V call is TRBV5-1, the J call TRBJ2-1; weak D call: TRBD1 (5 bases). Per the germline V gene, CDR1 is SGHRS and CDR2 is YFSETQ. Trimming cost V 3 bases and J 1 base, with 11 bases left between them. The CDR3 loop spans 15 amino acids. CDR3 in DNA: TGCGCCAGCAGCTCGCAGGGCTTGTCCTACAATGAGCAGTTCTTC. It codes for CASSSQGLSYNEQFF.

This clone appeared a single time. The chain is built from TRBV7-2 and TRBJ1-2, with 9 bases fitting TRBD1. Germline V gene data show CDR1 as SGHTA and CDR2 as FQGNSA. This CDR3 has 17 residues. V trimming: 5 bases; J trimming: 8 bases; junction bases outside the gene matches: 18. CDR3 DNA sequence: TGTGCCAGCAGCCTGACCTCTCCCGGGACAGGGAGCGGCGGCTACACCTTC. Encoded protein: CASSLTSPGTGSGGYTF.

The gene calls are TRBV27 and TRBJ1-5; D uncertain. Germline V gene data show CDR1 as MNHEY and CDR2 as SMNVEV (reference sequence). Trimming pared 6 bases from V and 5 bases from J, leaving 14 bases between. The CDR3 loop spans 14 amino acids. CDR3 protein: CASSPRNGYQPQHF. DNA for the CDR3: TGTGCCAGCAGCCCAAGAAACGGGTATCAGCCCCAGCATTTT.

The chain couples TRBV4-2 to TRBJ2-7, with TRBD2 matching 10 bases. The trim removed 2 bases at V and 6 bases at J, leaving 7 bases unmatched. Germline V gives CDR1 LGHNA, CDR2 YNFKEQ. The CDR3 runs to 15 residues. As DNA, the CDR3 is TGTGCCAGCAGCCAAAAAACTAGCGGGGATGGCGAGCAGTACTTC. This translates into CASSQKTSGDGEQYF.

The chain couples TRBV27 to TRBJ2-7, with D perhaps TRBD1 (6 bases). Germline V gene data show CDR1 as MNHEY and CDR2 as SMNVEV (reference sequence). The CDR3 contains 14 residues. V lost 4 bases and J lost 0, with 10 bases in between. DNA of the CDR3: TGTGCCAGCAGTTGGGACATCCGCTCCTACGAGCAGTACTTC. Residues: CASSWDIRSYEQYF.

The CDR3 bases are TGCGCCAGCAGTGACAGGGGGTTCTATGGCTACACCTTC. This sequence encodes CASSDRGFYGYTF. The chain recombines TRBV10-1 with TRBJ1-2; 7 positions match TRBD1. The germline CDR1 and CDR2 sequences are WNHNN and SYGVQD (reference sequence). The CDR3 is made up of 13 amino acids. V trimming: 3 bases; J trimming: 4 bases; junction bases outside the gene matches: 2.

The chain links TRBV5-8 to TRBJ2-6, with unresolved D. Trimming removed 7 bases at V and 4 bases at J, with 15 bases between. The germline V gene encodes CDR1 SGHTS and CDR2 YDEGEE. The CDR3 has 15 residues. The CDR3 protein is CASWRNDPGANVLTF. CDR3 bases: TGTGCCAGCTGGCGGAATGACCCGGGGGCCAACGTCCTGACTTTC.

This chain joins TRBV18 and TRBJ1-2, with 9 bases identical to TRBD1. J lost 3 bases, V lost 4 bases, and 6 bases had no gene match. The CDR3 extends over 15 amino acids. In germline, CDR1 is KGHSH, CDR2 LQKENI. CDR3 DNA sequence: TGTGCCAGCTCACTAGAATGGACAGGGGACTATGGCTACACCTTC. Protein product: CASSLEWTGDYGYTF.

The rearrangement links TRBV10-3 to TRBJ2-4, with no clear D. Germline-derived CDR1 and CDR2 are ENHRY and SYGVKD. CDR3 length: 15 amino acids. V lost 0 bases, J lost 1 base, and 7 bases lay in between. This chain's CDR3 is CAISESSGAKNIQYF. The CDR3 nucleotides read TGTGCCATCAGTGAGTCGTCGGGTGCCAAAAACATTCAGTACTTC.

This chain uses TRBV7-9 with TRBJ1-3, with D possibly TRBD1 on 6 matching bases. This CDR3 comprises 16 residues. In germline, CDR1 is SEHNR, CDR2 FQNEAQ (reference sequence). V lost 5 bases and J 4 bases, leaving 18 bases between the germline ends. This CDR3 is CASSQGGGLRGNTIYF. In nucleotides, the CDR3 is TGTGCCAGCAGCCAAGGCGGGGGGCTGCGAGGAAACACCATATATTTT.

The chain links TRBV9 to TRBJ1-1, with D possibly TRBD1 on 6 matching bases. The CDR3 runs to 15 residues. Trimming removed 4 bases from V and 2 bases from J, with 15 bases in between. CDR1 and CDR2 (germline): SGDLS, YYNGEE. In DNA form, the CDR3 reads TGTGCCAGCAGCCCCCCGGACAGTCCAAACACTGAAGCTTTCTTT. This translates into CASSPPDSPNTEAFF.

J is TRBJ2-3 and V is TRBV6-1, with a weak D call TRBD2 (5 bases). The CDR3 extends over 12 amino acids. Germline-derived CDR1 and CDR2 are MNHNS and SASEGT. Trimming cost V 10 bases and J 0 bases, with 8 bases left between them. The CDR3 bases are TGTGCCATCAGCGGTAGCACAGATACGCAGTATTTT. It codes for CAISGSTDTQYF.

The genes are TRBV7-3 and TRBJ1-1; 8 nucleotides agree with TRBD1. Trimming removed 1 base from V and 1 base from J; junction bases left unmatched: 2. Germline-derived CDR1 and CDR2 are SGHTA and FQGTGA. This CDR3 spans 15 amino acids. The CDR3 reads CASSLMGTGNTEAFF. The CDR3, as DNA: TGTGCCAGCAGCTTAATGGGGACAGGGAACACTGAAGCTTTCTTT.